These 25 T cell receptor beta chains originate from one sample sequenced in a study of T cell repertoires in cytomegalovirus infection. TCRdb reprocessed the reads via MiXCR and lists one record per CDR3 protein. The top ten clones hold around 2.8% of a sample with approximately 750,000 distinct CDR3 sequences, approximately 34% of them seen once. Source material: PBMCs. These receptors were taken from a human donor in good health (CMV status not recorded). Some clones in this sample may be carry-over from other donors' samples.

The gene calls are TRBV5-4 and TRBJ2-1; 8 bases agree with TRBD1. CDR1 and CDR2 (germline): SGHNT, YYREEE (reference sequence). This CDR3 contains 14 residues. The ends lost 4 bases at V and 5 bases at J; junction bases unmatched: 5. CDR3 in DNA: TGTGCCAGCAGCGGGACAGGAGACAACAATGAGCAGTTCTTC. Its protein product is CASSGTGDNNEQFF.

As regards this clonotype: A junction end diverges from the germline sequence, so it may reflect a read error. The chain's CDR3 is CASSLTGGEDDQPQHF. DNA of the CDR3: TGTGCCAGCAGCTTGACCGGGGGGGAAGACGATCAGCCCCAGCATTTT. This chain joins TRBV5-3 and TRBJ1-5, with a tentative D call TRBD1 (5 bases). TRBV5-3 is an open reading frame whose function is uncertain. The CDR3 sequence is 16 residues long.

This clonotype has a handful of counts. This chain's CDR3 is CASTTRAGGSPYEQYF. CDR3 sequence (DNA): TGTGCCAGCACCACTAGGGCGGGCGGATCTCCCTACGAGCAGTACTTC. The V call is TRBV12-3 or TRBV12-4, the J call TRBJ2-7; possibly TRBD2 for D (5 bases). The CDR3 is made up of 16 amino acids. Trimming stripped 7 bases from V and 2 bases from J, with 21 bases between.

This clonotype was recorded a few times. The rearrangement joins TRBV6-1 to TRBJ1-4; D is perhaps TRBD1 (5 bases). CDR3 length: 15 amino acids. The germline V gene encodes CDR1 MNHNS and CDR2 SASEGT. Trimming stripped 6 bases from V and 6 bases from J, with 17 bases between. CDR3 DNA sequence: TGTGCCAGCAGACAGACCGGGACCCAACATGAAAAACTGTTTTTT. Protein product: CASRQTGTQHEKLFF.

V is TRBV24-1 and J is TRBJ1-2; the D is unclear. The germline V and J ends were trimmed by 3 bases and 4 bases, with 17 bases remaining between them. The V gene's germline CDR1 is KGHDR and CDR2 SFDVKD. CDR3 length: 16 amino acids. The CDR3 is CATSDQSVGAGYGYTF. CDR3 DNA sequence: TGTGCCACCAGTGATCAAAGCGTGGGCGCGGGCTATGGCTACACCTTC.

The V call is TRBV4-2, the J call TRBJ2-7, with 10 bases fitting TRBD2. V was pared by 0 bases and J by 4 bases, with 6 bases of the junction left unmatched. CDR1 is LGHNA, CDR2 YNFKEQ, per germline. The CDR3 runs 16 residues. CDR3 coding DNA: TGTGCCAGCAGCCAAGATGAGTCTAGCGGGAGATACGAGCAGTACTTC. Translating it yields CASSQDESSGRYEQYF.

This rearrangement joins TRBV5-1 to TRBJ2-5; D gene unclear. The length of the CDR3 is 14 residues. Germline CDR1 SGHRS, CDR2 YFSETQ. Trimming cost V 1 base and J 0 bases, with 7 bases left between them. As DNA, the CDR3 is TGCGCCAGCAGCTTGCTGGCGTACCAAGAGACCCAGTACTTC. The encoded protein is CASSLLAYQETQYF.

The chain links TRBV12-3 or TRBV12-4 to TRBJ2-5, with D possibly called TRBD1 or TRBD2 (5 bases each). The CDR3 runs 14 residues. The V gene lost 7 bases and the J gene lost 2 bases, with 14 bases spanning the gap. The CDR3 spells CASIPGTAQETQYF. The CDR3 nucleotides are TGTGCCAGCATCCCCGGGACCGCTCAAGAGACCCAGTACTTC.

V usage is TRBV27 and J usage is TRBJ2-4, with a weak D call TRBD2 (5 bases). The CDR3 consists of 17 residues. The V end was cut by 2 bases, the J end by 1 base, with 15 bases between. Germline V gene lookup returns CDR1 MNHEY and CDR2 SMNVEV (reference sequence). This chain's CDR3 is CASSLRRIPEAKNIQYF. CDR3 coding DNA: TGTGCCAGCAGTTTAAGGAGGATCCCGGAGGCCAAAAACATTCAGTACTTC.

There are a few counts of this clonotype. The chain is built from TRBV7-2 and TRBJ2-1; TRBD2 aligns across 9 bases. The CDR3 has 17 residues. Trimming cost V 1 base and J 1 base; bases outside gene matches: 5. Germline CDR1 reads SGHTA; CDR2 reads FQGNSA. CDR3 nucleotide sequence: TGTGCCAGCAGCTTAGAGGGCGGGAGGGGATCCTACAATGAGCAGTTCTTC. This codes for CASSLEGGRGSYNEQFF.

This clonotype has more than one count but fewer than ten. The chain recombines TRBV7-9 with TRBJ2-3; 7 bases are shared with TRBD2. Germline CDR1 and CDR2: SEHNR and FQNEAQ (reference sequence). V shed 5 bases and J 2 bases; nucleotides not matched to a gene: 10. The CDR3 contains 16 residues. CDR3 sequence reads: CASSARAGRFTDTQYF. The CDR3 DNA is TGTGCCAGCAGCGCTAGAGCGGGAAGGTTCACAGATACGCAGTATTTT.

The CDR3 bases are TGTGCCAGCATCGGCCTTTATTCACCCCTCCACTTT. Translated: CASIGLYSPLHF. This chain links TRBV28 with TRBJ1-6; D is unclear. V was pared by 7 bases and J by 8 bases, with 9 bases between. This CDR3 is 12 amino acids long. Per the germline V gene, CDR1 is MDHEN and CDR2 is SYDVKM.

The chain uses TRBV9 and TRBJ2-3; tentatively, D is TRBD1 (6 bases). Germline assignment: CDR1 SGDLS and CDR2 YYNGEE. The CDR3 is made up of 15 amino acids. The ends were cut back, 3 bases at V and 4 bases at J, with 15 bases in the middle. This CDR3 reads CASSGGGIGADTQYF. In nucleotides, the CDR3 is TGTGCCAGCAGCGGAGGGGGTATCGGGGCAGATACGCAGTATTTT.

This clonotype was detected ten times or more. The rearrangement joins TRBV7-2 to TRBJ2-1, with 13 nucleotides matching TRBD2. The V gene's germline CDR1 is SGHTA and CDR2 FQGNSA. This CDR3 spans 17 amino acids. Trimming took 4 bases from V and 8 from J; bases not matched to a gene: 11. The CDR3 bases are TGTGCCAGCAGCTCCCAAACACTAGCGGGAGGGAACGATGAGCAGTTCTTC. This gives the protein CASSSQTLAGGNDEQFF. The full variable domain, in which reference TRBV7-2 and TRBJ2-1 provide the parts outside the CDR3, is GAGVSQSPSNKVTEKGKDVELRCDPISGHTALYWYRQSLGQGLEFLIYFQGNSAPDKSGLPSDRFSAERTGGSVSTLTIQRTQQEDSAVYLCASSSQTLAGGNDEQFFGPGTRLTVL.

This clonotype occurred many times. CDR3 sequence: CASSLSSHIRGGHKEQYF. CDR3 nucleotides: TGTGCCAGCAGTTTAAGTTCCCATATACGAGGGGGGCATAAGGAGCAGTACTTC. The chain carries TRBV27 and TRBJ2-7; TRBD1 or TRBD2 may be the D gene (6 bases each). CDR1 and CDR2 (germline): MNHEY, SMNVEV (reference sequence). CDR3 length equals 18 residues. V lost 2 bases to trimming and J lost 7 bases, with 27 bases between them.

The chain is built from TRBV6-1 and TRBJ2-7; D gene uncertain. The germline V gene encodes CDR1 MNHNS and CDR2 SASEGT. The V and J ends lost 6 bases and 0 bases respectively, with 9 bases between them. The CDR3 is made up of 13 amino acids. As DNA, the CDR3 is TGTGCCAGCAGGATCGTATCCTCCTACGAGCAGTACTTC. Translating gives CASRIVSSYEQYF.

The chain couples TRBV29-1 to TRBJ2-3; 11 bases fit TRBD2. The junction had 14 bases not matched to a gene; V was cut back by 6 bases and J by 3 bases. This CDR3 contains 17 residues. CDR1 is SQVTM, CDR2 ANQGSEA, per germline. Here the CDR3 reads CSVGTGTSGLTTDTQYF. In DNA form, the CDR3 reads TGCAGCGTGGGCACCGGGACTAGCGGACTGACAACAGATACGCAGTATTTT.

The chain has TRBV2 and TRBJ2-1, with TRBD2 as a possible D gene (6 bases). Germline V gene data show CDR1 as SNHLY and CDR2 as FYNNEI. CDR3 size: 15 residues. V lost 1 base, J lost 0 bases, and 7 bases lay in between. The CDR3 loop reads CASSEGRGSYNEQFF. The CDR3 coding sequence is TGTGCCAGCAGTGAAGGGAGGGGCTCCTACAATGAGCAGTTCTTC.

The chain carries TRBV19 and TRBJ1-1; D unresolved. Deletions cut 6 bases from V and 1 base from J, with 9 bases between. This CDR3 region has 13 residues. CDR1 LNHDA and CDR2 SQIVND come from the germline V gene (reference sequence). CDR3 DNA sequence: TGTGCCAGTAGATCCGGACGGAACACTGAAGCTTTCTTT. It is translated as CASRSGRNTEAFF.

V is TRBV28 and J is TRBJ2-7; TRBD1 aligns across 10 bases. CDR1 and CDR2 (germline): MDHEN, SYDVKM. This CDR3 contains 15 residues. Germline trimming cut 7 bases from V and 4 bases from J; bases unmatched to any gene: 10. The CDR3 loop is CASTPPDRGRYEQYF. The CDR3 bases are TGTGCCAGCACCCCACCGGACAGGGGGAGGTACGAGCAGTACTTC. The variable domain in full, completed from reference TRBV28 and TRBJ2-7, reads DVKVTQSSRYLVKRTGEKVFLECVQDMDHENMFWYRQDPGLGLRLIYFSYDVKMKEKGDIPEGYSVSREKKERFSLILESASTNQTSMYLCASTPPDRGRYEQYFGPGTRLTVT.

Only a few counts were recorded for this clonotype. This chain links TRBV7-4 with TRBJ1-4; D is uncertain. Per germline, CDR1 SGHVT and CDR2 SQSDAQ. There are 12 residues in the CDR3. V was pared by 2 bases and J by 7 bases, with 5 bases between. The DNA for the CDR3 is TGTGCCAGCAGCTTAATAGGTGAAAAACTGTTTTTT. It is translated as CASSLIGEKLFF.

The CDR3 DNA follows: TGTGCCAGTAGTCGGCCAGGGGGCGCAGATACGCAGTATTTT. Protein sequence: CASSRPGGADTQYF. The rearrangement links TRBV19 to TRBJ2-3; 8 positions match TRBD1. This CDR3 region has 14 residues. CDR1 is LNHDA and CDR2 is SQIVND in the germline V gene (reference sequence). V lost 5 bases to trimming and J lost 4 bases; unmatched junction nucleotides: 5. The full variable domain, with the rest looked up from reference TRBV19 and TRBJ2-3, is DGGITQSPKYLFRKEGQNVTLSCEQNLNHDAMYWYRQDPGQGLRLIYYSQIVNDFQKGDIAEGYSVSREKKESFPLTVTSAQKNPTAFYLCASSRPGGADTQYFGPGTRLTVL.

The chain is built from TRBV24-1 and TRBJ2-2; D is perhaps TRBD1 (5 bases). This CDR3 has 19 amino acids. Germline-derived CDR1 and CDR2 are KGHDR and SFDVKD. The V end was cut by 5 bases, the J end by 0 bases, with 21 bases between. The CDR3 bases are TGTGCCACCAGTGGCTTGATTTGGGGTAAGGGGTCGAACACCGGGGAGCTGTTTTTT. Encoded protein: CATSGLIWGKGSNTGELFF.

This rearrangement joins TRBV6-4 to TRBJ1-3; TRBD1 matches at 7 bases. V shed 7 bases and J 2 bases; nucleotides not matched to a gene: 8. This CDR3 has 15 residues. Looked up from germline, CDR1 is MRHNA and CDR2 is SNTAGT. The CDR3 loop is CASIRRGHPGNTIYF. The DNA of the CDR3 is TGTGCCAGCATTCGTAGGGGGCATCCTGGAAACACCATATATTTT.

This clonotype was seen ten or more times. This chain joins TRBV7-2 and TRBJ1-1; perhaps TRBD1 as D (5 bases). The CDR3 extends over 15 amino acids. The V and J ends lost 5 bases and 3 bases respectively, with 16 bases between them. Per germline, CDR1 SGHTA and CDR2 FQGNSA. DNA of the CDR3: TGTGCCAGCAGCCGATACGGGGCGTCGGACACTGAAGCTTTCTTT. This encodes CASSRYGASDTEAFF.